This T cell receptor beta chain was obtained from a study of blood T cell dynamics during melanoma immunotherapy. Each bulk PBMC sample had roughly 400 ng DNA loaded. Measured with immunoSEQ multiplex PCR; TCRdb has only the in-frame clones, and not every one. The table records about 8,200 clones, 85% to 90% of them present only once. Time point: week 3, after first cycle of checkpoint inhibitor. The sequence was obtained from a human donor with melanoma. This sample comprised blood, obtained from a patient treated with checkpoint blockade.

CDR3 nucleotides: TGTGCCAGCACTGCCACAGGGGCTACGGGGAAAGCCGAGCAGTACTTC. Amino acids: CASTATGATGKAEQYF. The chain carries TRBV27 and TRBJ2-7; 7 nucleotides align to TRBD1. CDR1 is MNHEY, CDR2 SMNVEV, per germline (reference sequence). CDR3 length: 16 residues. Trimming at V came to 7 bases and at J to 6 bases, leaving 18 bases not matched to a gene.